This is a list of T cell receptor beta chains from one sample in a study of neoadjuvant nivolumab and ipilimumab in lung cancer. Repertoires were generated with immunoSEQ multiplex PCR, while TCRdb's copy carries only in-frame clones and drops some. This table holds 39,000 or so clones, roughly 89% found once. The sample in question was peripheral blood, obtained before neoadjuvant nivolumab, alone or with ipilimumab. The receptors were gathered from an adult with non-small cell lung cancer. Both conserved end residues are part of each CDR3. Fields, in order: D gene, clone size, J gene, V gene, CDR3 DNA, CDR3 protein. A D gene is named only where the DNA matches it firmly. Not every row has a clone size; where given, it reads once, few, many or a size class.

d_call: NA
clone_size: NA
j_call: TRBJ1-1
v_call: TRBV15
cdr3_nt: TGTGCCACCAGCAGAGATCTCGAAATTGGGGCCACTGAAGCTTTCTTT
cdr3_aa: CATSRDLEIGATEAFF

d_call: TRBD1
clone_size: NA
j_call: TRBJ2-7
v_call: TRBV30
cdr3_nt: TGTGCCTGGAGTGGTACCGACAGGGGGCCGTACTTC
cdr3_aa: CAWSGTDRGPYF

d_call: NA
clone_size: NA
j_call: TRBJ2-5
v_call: TRBV6-1
cdr3_nt: TGTGCCAGCAGACGGGACTTCACTGGAAAGACCCAGTACTTC
cdr3_aa: CASRRDFTGKTQYF

d_call: NA
clone_size: NA
j_call: TRBJ1-1
v_call: TRBV5-4
cdr3_nt: TGTGCCAGCAGCATTGACAGAAACACTGAAGCTTTCTTT
cdr3_aa: CASSIDRNTEAFF

d_call: TRBD2
clone_size: once
j_call: TRBJ2-6
v_call: TRBV27
cdr3_nt: TGTGCCAGCAGTTTACTAGCTAGGCTAGCGGTGAACTCTGGGGCCAACGTCCTGACTTTC
cdr3_aa: CASSLLARLAVNSGANVLTF

d_call: NA
clone_size: NA
j_call: TRBJ2-1
v_call: TRBV7-9
cdr3_nt: TGTGCCAGCAGCTTAGACGCGGGTAACCACAATGAGCAGTTCTTC
cdr3_aa: CASSLDAGNHNEQFF

d_call: NA
clone_size: once
j_call: TRBJ2-3
v_call: TRBV27
cdr3_nt: TGTGCCAGCCTCGGACTAAATTCAGATACGCAGTATTTT
cdr3_aa: CASLGLNSDTQYF

d_call: NA
clone_size: NA
j_call: TRBJ1-1
v_call: TRBV6-5
cdr3_nt: TGTGCCAGCAGTTACTCGCGAGAAGCGAACACTGAAGCTTTCTTT
cdr3_aa: CASSYSREANTEAFF

d_call: NA
clone_size: NA
j_call: TRBJ1-2
v_call: TRBV28
cdr3_nt: TGTGCCAGCAGTTTAACCCAGGTCTGGGGCTATGGCTACACCTTC
cdr3_aa: CASSLTQVWGYGYTF

d_call: NA
clone_size: NA
j_call: TRBJ2-4
v_call: TRBV10-3
cdr3_nt: TGTGCCATCAGTGAGTCCCTTGGCGGGACGGGAAACATTCAGTACTTC
cdr3_aa: CAISESLGGTGNIQYF

d_call: NA
clone_size: NA
j_call: TRBJ2-4
v_call: TRBV19
cdr3_nt: TGTGCCAGTAGTCCCCCCGGGGGCATTCAGTACTTC
cdr3_aa: CASSPPGGIQYF

d_call: NA
clone_size: NA
j_call: TRBJ1-2
v_call: TRBV9
cdr3_nt: TGTGCCAGCAGCCCCTCACAGGGAGGCTACACCTTC
cdr3_aa: CASSPSQGGYTF

d_call: TRBD1
clone_size: NA
j_call: TRBJ1-2
v_call: TRBV5-5
cdr3_nt: TGTGCCAGCAGCTACAGGGGCCAAGCAGAAAACTATGGCTACACCTTC
cdr3_aa: CASSYRGQAENYGYTF

d_call: TRBD2
clone_size: NA
j_call: TRBJ2-7
v_call: TRBV5-4
cdr3_nt: TGTGCCAGCAGCTCCCCCCAGCGGGACGGGTACGAGCAGTACTTC
cdr3_aa: CASSSPQRDGYEQYF

d_call: NA
clone_size: NA
j_call: TRBJ1-1
v_call: TRBV7-9
cdr3_nt: TGTGCCAGCAGCTCTAGCCAGAACACTGAAGCTTTCTTT
cdr3_aa: CASSSSQNTEAFF

d_call: NA
clone_size: few
j_call: TRBJ1-2
v_call: TRBV7-6
cdr3_nt: TGTGCCAGCAGCTTACGTAACTATGGCTACACCTTC
cdr3_aa: CASSLRNYGYTF

d_call: TRBD1
clone_size: NA
j_call: TRBJ1-2
v_call: TRBV2
cdr3_nt: TGTGCAGAAGACAGGGGTGACTATGGCTACACCTTC
cdr3_aa: CAEDRGDYGYTF

d_call: TRBD2
clone_size: NA
j_call: TRBJ2-5
v_call: TRBV5-4
cdr3_nt: TGTGCCAGCAGCGAGGCTAGCGGGAGCGGGGAGACCCAGTACTTC
cdr3_aa: CASSEASGSGETQYF

d_call: TRBD2
clone_size: NA
j_call: TRBJ2-5
v_call: TRBV4-2
cdr3_nt: TGTGCCAGCAGCCAAGATCTACTAGCGGGTGAGACCCAGTACTTC
cdr3_aa: CASSQDLLAGETQYF

d_call: NA
clone_size: NA
j_call: TRBJ1-4
v_call: TRBV30
cdr3_nt: TGTGCCTGGAGCCCCGGACTGTTTGCCCTCGCAACTAATGAAAAACTGTTTTTT
cdr3_aa: CAWSPGLFALATNEKLFF

d_call: NA
clone_size: NA
j_call: TRBJ2-1
v_call: TRBV5-1
cdr3_nt: TGCGCCAGCAGCTTGGGACTGGTTGAGCAGTTCTTC
cdr3_aa: CASSLGLVEQFF

d_call: NA
clone_size: NA
j_call: TRBJ1-2
v_call: TRBV18
cdr3_nt: TGTGCCAGCTCCCCAGCCTCAGGGTCGGGCGCCAACTATGGCTACACCTTC
cdr3_aa: CASSPASGSGANYGYTF

d_call: NA
clone_size: NA
j_call: TRBJ1-5
v_call: TRBV7-8
cdr3_nt: TGTGCCAGCAGCTTAACGGGAAATCAGCCCCAGCATTTT
cdr3_aa: CASSLTGNQPQHF

d_call: NA
clone_size: NA
j_call: TRBJ2-1
v_call: TRBV9
cdr3_nt: TGTGCCAGCACCCCCTCCCCTGGAGTCAGGGGCTTTGAGCAGTTCTTC
cdr3_aa: CASTPSPGVRGFEQFF

d_call: NA
clone_size: NA
j_call: TRBJ1-3
v_call: TRBV7-8
cdr3_nt: TGTGCCAGCAAACGGTCGTCAGGACTCAACTCTGGAAACACCATATATTTT
cdr3_aa: CASKRSSGLNSGNTIYF

d_call: NA
clone_size: NA
j_call: TRBJ2-5
v_call: TRBV11-2
cdr3_nt: TGTGCCAGCAGCTTATTTACAGTCCAAGAGACCCAGTACTTC
cdr3_aa: CASSLFTVQETQYF

d_call: NA
clone_size: NA
j_call: TRBJ2-7
v_call: TRBV15
cdr3_nt: TGTGCCACCAGCAGAGAGATCGGCGGATTTTACGAGCAGTACTTC
cdr3_aa: CATSREIGGFYEQYF

d_call: TRBD1
clone_size: NA
j_call: TRBJ2-7
v_call: TRBV19
cdr3_nt: TGTGCCAGTAGTATGGACAGGGGCCCCTACGAGCAGTACTTC
cdr3_aa: CASSMDRGPYEQYF

d_call: NA
clone_size: NA
j_call: TRBJ1-2
v_call: TRBV18
cdr3_nt: TGTGCCAGCTCACCAAGCAAAGAGGGGGTTGGCTATGGCTACACCTTC
cdr3_aa: CASSPSKEGVGYGYTF

d_call: NA
clone_size: NA
j_call: TRBJ2-2
v_call: TRBV9
cdr3_nt: TGTGCCAGCAGCGCGGAGGGGCAAGCCACCGGGGAGCTGTTTTTT
cdr3_aa: CASSAEGQATGELFF

d_call: NA
clone_size: NA
j_call: TRBJ1-5
v_call: TRBV5-4
cdr3_nt: TGTGCCAGCAGCTTGTTCGGATTCAATCAGCCCCAGCATTTT
cdr3_aa: CASSLFGFNQPQHF

d_call: NA
clone_size: NA
j_call: TRBJ2-7
v_call: TRBV10-2
cdr3_nt: TGCGCCAGCAGTGAGGGGAGAGACTACGAGCAGTACTTC
cdr3_aa: CASSEGRDYEQYF

d_call: NA
clone_size: once
j_call: TRBJ1-1
v_call: TRBV9
cdr3_nt: TGTGCCAGCAGCGTAGGGGGAAGGGGCACTGAAGCTTTCTTT
cdr3_aa: CASSVGGRGTEAFF

d_call: NA
clone_size: NA
j_call: TRBJ2-1
v_call: TRBV7-3
cdr3_nt: TGTGCCAGCAGCAGTTTGGGGACCCCAGGGGCCAATGAGCAGTTCTTC
cdr3_aa: CASSSLGTPGANEQFF

d_call: TRBD2
clone_size: NA
j_call: TRBJ2-1
v_call: TRBV13
cdr3_nt: TGTGCCAGCAGCTTAGTGGGTAGCGGGAGGGGTGAGCAGTTCTTC
cdr3_aa: CASSLVGSGRGEQFF

d_call: NA
clone_size: NA
j_call: TRBJ2-7
v_call: TRBV7-9
cdr3_nt: TGTGCCAGCCAGAGAGGGTCCTACGAGCAGTACTTC
cdr3_aa: CASQRGSYEQYF

d_call: TRBD2
clone_size: NA
j_call: TRBJ2-1
v_call: TRBV4-2
cdr3_nt: TGTGCCAGCAGCCAAGGTCGATTAGCGGGCCACAATGAGCAGTTCTTC
cdr3_aa: CASSQGRLAGHNEQFF